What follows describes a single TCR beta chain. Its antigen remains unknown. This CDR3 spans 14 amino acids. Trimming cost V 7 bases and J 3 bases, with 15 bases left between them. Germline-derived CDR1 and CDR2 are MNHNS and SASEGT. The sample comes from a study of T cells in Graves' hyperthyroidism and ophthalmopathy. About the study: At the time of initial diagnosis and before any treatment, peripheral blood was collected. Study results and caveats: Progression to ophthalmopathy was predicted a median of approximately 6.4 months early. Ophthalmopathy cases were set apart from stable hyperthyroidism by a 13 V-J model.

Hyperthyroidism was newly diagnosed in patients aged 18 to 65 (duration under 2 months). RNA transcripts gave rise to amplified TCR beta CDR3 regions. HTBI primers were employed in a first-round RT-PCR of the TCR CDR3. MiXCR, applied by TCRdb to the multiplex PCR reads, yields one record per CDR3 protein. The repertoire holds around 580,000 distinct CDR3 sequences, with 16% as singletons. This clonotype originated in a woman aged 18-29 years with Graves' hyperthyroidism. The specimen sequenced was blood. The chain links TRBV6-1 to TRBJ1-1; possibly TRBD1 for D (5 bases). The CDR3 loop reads CASIKRGSDTEAFF. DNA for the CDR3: TGTGCCAGCATCAAAAGGGGCTCGGACACTGAAGCTTTCTTT.